What follows are 9 T cell receptor beta chains derived from one specimen sequenced in a study of cytomegalovirus exposure and HLA in healthy donors. PCR amplification relied on 60 Vbeta primers (plus 13 Jbeta primers). Clones were read by immunoSEQ multiplex PCR, and TCRdb kept only the in-frame ones, dropping some. The table shows about 110,000 clones, with roughly 69% occurring only once. The material sequenced was PBMCs. The receptors were gathered from a man aged 30 to 45 in good health and CMV-seropositive.

The chain carries TRBV29-1 and TRBJ2-5, with TRBD1 matching 12 bases. The trim removed 7 bases at V and 5 bases at J, leaving 5 bases unmatched. Germline V gives CDR1 SQVTM, CDR2 ANQGSEA. There are 13 residues in the CDR3. CDR3 protein: CSGEGTGGETQYF. In DNA form, the CDR3 reads TGCAGCGGGGAGGGGACAGGGGGCGAGACCCAGTACTTC. Drawing the rest from reference TRBV29-1 and TRBJ2-5, the complete variable domain is SAVISQKPSRDICQRGTSLTIQCQVDSQVTMMFWYRQQPGQSLTLIATANQGSEATYESGFVIDKFPISRPNLTFSTLTVSNMSPEDSSIYLCSGEGTGGETQYFGPGTRLLVL.

The chain has TRBV19 and TRBJ1-1; 7 bases are shared with TRBD1. V was pared by 6 bases and J by 1 base, with 8 bases of the junction left unmatched. The CDR3 extends over 15 amino acids. Germline-derived CDR1 and CDR2 are LNHDA and SQIVND (reference sequence). CDR3 sequence reads: CASSLTAGGNTEAFF. In DNA form, the CDR3 reads TGTGCCAGTAGCCTTACCGCAGGGGGGAACACTGAAGCTTTCTTT.

This rearrangement joins TRBV4-2 to TRBJ1-1; no definite D call. Trimming took 4 bases from V and 0 from J, leaving 12 bases between them. From germline, CDR1 is LGHNA and CDR2 YNFKEQ. CDR3 length: 15 amino acids. In DNA, the CDR3 is TGTGCCAGCAGCCGCAGCAGCGGGATGAACACTGAAGCTTTCTTT. Protein product: CASSRSSGMNTEAFF.

Regarding this clone: Other DNA sequences in the same sample also yield this CDR3. The chain joins TRBV27 to TRBJ1-5; D gene uncertain. Germline CDR1 and CDR2: MNHEY and SMNVEV (reference sequence). The CDR3 consists of 12 residues. Trimming pared 2 bases from V and 6 bases from J, leaving 5 bases between. The DNA for the CDR3 is TGTGCCAGCAGTTTAAGAGGTCAGCCCCAGCATTTT. This translates into CASSLRGQPQHF.

The sample holds a few counts of this clone. The chain uses TRBV10-3 and TRBJ2-3, with 9 bases identical to TRBD1. V was clipped by 9 bases and J by 2 bases; unmatched bases: 3. This CDR3 has 13 residues. CDR1 and CDR2 (germline): ENHRY, SYGVKD. CDR3 sequence reads: CAIGTGSTDTQYF. Written as DNA, the CDR3 is TGTGCCATTGGGACAGGGTCCACAGATACGCAGTATTTT.

This clone was counted only a few times. In DNA form, the CDR3 reads TGCAGCGTTGAGGTGGACAGGGGGTACGAGCAGTACTTC. It translates to CSVEVDRGYEQYF. This chain links TRBV29-1 with TRBJ2-5; 10 bases fit TRBD1. Near its end, the DNA agrees better with TRBJ2-7, so the J call may be wrong. There are 13 residues in the CDR3. Germline CDR1 SQVTM, CDR2 ANQGSEA.

The rearrangement links TRBV7-8 to TRBJ1-1, with D perhaps matching TRBD1 (5 bases). The V gene's germline CDR1 is SGHVS and CDR2 FQNEAQ. Trimming shortened V by 5 bases and J by 3 bases, and 13 bases separated the two germline ends. The CDR3 has 14 amino acids. CDR3 amino acids: CASSPGGEDTEAFF. For the CDR3, the DNA is TGTGCCAGCAGCCCCGGGGGGGAGGACACTGAAGCTTTCTTT.

The chain joins TRBV28 to TRBJ1-2, with a tentative D call TRBD1 (6 bases). Germline CDR1 and CDR2: MDHEN and SYDVKM. This CDR3 comprises 16 residues. Trimming left V 6 bases short and J 6 bases short, with 23 bases between. DNA for the CDR3: TGTGCCAGCAGGGACGACAGGTTGCGGTTGAGCCATGGCTACACCTTC. Amino acid sequence: CASRDDRLRLSHGYTF.

This clone was seen a handful of times. The CDR3 DNA follows: TGTGCCAGCAGCATTAAAGCAGGGGGCACTGAAGCTTTCTTT. It yields the protein CASSIKAGGTEAFF. The chain couples TRBV7-6 to TRBJ1-1; TRBD1 aligns across 7 bases. V was clipped by 5 bases and J by 4 bases; unmatched bases: 7. This CDR3 has 14 amino acids. CDR1 and CDR2 (germline): SGHVS, FNYEAQ.